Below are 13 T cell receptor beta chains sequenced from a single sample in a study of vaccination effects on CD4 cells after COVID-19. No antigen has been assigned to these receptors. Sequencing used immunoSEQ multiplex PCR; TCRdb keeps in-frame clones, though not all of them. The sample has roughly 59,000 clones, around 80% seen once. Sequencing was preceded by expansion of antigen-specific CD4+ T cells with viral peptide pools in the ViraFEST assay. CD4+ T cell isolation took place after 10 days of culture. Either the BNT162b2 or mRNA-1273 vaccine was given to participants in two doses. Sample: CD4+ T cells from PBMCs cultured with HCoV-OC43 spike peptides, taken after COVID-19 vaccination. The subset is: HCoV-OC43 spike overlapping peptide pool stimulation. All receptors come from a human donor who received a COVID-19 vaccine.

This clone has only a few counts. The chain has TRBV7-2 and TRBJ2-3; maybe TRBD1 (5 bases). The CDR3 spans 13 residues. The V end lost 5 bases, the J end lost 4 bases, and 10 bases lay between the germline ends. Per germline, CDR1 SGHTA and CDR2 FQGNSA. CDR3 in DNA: TGTGCCAGCAGCCGACAGCATCCAGATACGCAGTATTTT. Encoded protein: CASSRQHPDTQYF.

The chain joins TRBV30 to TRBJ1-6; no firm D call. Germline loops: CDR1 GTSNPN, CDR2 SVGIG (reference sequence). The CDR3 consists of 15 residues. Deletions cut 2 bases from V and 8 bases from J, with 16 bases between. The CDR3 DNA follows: TGTGCCTGGAGTACGAACGGCCCGAGGGATTCACCCCTCCACTTT. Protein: CAWSTNGPRDSPLHF.

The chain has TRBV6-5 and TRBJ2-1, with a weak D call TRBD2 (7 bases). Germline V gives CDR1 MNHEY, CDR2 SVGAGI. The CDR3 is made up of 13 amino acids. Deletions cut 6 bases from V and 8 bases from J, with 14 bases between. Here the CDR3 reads CASRMGGGDEQFF. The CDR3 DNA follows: TGTGCCAGCAGGATGGGGGGGGGCGATGAGCAGTTCTTC.

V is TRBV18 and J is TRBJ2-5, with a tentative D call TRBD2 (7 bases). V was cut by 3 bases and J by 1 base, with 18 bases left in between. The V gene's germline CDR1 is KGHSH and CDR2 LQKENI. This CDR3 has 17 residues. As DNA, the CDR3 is TGTGCCAGCTCACCCCTGAATCCGGGGGGCATCCAAGAGACCCAGTACTTC. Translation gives CASSPLNPGGIQETQYF.

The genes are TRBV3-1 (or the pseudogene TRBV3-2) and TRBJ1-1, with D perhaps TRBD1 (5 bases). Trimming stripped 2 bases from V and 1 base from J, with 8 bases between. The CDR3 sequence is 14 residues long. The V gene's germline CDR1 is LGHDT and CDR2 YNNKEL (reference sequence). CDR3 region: CASSQLGGNTEAFF. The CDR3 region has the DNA TGTGCCAGCAGCCAATTGGGGGGGAACACTGAAGCTTTCTTT.

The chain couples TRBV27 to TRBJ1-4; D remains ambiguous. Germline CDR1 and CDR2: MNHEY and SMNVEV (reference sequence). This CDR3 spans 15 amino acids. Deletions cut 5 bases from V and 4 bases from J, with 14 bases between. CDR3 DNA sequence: TGTGCCAGCAGTCCCCGCGATCTCATTAATGAAAAACTGTTTTTT. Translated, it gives CASSPRDLINEKLFF.

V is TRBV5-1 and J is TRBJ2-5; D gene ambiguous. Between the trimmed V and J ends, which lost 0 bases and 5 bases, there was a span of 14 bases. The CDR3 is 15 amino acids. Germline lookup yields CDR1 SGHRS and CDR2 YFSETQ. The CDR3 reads CASSLVPGKVETQYF. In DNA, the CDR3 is TGCGCCAGCAGCTTGGTCCCAGGAAAGGTGGAGACCCAGTACTTC.

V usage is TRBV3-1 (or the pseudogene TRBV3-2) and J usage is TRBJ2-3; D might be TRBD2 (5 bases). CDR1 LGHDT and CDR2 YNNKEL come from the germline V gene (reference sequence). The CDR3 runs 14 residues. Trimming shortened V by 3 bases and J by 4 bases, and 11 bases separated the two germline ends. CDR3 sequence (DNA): TGTGCCAGCAGCCATGAGAGGGTCTCAGATACGCAGTATTTT. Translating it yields CASSHERVSDTQYF.

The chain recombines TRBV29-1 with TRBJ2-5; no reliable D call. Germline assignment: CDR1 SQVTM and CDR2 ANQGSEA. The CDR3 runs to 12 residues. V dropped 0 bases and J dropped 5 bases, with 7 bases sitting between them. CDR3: CSVEEAEETQYF. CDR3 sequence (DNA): TGCAGCGTTGAAGAGGCGGAGGAGACCCAGTACTTC. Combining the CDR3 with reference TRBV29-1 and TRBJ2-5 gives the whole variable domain SAVISQKPSRDICQRGTSLTIQCQVDSQVTMMFWYRQQPGQSLTLIATANQGSEATYESGFVIDKFPISRPNLTFSTLTVSNMSPEDSSIYLCSVEEAEETQYFGPGTRLLVL.

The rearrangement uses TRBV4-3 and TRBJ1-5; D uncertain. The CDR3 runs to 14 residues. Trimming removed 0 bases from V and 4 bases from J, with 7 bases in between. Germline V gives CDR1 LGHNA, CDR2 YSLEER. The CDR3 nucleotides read TGCGCCAGCAGCCAAGATGGGCGAAATCAGCCCCAGCATTTT. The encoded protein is CASSQDGRNQPQHF.

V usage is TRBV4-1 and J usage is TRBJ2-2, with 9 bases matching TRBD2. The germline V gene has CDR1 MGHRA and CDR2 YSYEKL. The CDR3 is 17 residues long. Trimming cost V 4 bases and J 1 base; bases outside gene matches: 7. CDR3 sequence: CASSPSVSGGNTGELFF. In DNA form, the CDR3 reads TGCGCCAGCAGCCCCAGCGTTAGCGGGGGGAACACCGGGGAGCTGTTTTTT.

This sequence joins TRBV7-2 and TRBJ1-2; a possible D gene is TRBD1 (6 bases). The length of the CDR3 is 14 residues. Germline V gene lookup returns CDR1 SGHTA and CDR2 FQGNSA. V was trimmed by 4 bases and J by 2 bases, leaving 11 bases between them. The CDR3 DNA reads TGTGCCAGCAGCTCGAGGCAGGGGAACTATGGCTACACCTTC. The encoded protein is CASSSRQGNYGYTF. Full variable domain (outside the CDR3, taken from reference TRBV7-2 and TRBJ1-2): GAGVSQSPSNKVTEKGKDVELRCDPISGHTALYWYRQSLGQGLEFLIYFQGNSAPDKSGLPSDRFSAERTGGSVSTLTIQRTQQEDSAVYLCASSSRQGNYGYTFGSGTRLTVV.

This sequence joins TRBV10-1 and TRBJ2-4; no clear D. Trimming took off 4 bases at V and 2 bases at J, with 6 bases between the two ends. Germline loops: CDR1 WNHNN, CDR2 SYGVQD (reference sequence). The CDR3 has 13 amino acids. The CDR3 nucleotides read TGCGCCAGCAGTGGGGGAACCAAAAACATTCAGTACTTC. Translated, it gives CASSGGTKNIQYF.